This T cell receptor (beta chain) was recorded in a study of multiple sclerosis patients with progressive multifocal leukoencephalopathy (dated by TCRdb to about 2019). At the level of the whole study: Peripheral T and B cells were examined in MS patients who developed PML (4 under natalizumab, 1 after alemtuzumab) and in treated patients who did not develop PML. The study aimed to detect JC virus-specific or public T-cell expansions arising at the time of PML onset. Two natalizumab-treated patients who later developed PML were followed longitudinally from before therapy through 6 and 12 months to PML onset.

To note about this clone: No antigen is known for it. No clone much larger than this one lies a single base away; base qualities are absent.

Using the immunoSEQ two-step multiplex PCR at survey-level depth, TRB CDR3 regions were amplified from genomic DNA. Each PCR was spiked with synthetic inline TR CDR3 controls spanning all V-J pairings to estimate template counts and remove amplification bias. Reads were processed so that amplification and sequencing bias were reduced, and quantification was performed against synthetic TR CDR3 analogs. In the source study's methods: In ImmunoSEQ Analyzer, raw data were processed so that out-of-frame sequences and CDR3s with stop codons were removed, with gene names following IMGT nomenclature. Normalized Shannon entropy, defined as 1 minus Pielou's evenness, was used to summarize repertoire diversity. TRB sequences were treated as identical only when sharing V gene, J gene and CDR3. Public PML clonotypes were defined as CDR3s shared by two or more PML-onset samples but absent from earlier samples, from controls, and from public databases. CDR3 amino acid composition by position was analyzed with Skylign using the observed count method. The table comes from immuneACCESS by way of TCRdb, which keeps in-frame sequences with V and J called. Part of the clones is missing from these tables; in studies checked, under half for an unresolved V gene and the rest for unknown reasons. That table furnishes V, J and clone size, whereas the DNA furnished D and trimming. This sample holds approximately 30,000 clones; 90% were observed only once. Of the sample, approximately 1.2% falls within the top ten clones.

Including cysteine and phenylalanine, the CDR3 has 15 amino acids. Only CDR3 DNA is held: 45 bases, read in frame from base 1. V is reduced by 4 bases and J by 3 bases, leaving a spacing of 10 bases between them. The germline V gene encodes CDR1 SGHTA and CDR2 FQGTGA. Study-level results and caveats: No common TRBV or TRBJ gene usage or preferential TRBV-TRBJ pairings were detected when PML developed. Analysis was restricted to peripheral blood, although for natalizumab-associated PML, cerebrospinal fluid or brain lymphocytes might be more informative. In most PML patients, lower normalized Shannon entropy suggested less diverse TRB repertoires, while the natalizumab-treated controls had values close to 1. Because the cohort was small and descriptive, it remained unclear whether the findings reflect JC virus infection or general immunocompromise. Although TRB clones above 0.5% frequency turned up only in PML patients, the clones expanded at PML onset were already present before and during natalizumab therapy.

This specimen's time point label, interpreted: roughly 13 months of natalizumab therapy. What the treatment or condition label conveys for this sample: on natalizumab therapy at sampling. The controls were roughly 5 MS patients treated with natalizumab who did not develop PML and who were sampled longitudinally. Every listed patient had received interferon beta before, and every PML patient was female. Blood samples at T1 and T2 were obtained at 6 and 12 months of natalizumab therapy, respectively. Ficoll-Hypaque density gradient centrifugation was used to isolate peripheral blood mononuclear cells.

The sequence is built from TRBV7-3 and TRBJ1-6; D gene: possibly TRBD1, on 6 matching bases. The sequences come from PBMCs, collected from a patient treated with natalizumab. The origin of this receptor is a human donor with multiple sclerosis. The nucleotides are TGTGCCAGCAGCTCCCGGGACAACTATAATTCACCCCTCCACTTT. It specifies CASSSRDNYNSPLHF.